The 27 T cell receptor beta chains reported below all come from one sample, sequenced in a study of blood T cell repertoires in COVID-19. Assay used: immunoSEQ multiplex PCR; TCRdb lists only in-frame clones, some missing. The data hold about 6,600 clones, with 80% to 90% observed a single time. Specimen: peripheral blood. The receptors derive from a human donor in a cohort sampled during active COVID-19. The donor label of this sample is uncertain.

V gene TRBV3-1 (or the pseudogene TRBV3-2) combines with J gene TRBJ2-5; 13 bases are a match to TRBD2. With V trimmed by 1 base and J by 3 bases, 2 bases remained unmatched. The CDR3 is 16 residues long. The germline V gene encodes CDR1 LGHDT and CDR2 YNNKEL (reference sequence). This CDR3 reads CASSQVGTSGEETQYF. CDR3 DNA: TGTGCCAGCAGCCAAGTGGGGACTAGCGGGGAAGAGACCCAGTACTTC.

CDR3 loop: CASSLADSSGANVLTF. The CDR3 DNA reads TGTGCCAGCAGCTTAGCCGACAGCTCTGGGGCCAACGTCCTGACTTTC. This chain connects TRBV7-8 to TRBJ2-6, with D tentatively TRBD1 (5 bases). The germline V and J ends were trimmed by 0 bases and 0 bases, with 6 bases remaining between them. The germline V gene encodes CDR1 SGHVS and CDR2 FQNEAQ. The CDR3 length is 16 residues.

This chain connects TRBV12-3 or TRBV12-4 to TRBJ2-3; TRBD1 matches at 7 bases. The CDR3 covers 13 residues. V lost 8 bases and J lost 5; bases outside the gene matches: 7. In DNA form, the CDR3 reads TGTGCCAGCCTCAGCAGGGGGATAGATACGCAGTATTTT. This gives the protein CASLSRGIDTQYF.

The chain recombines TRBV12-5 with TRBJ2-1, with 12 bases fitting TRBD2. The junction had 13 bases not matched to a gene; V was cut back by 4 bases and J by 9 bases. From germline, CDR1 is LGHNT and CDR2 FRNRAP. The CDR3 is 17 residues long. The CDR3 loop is CASGWTSGALLYGEQFF. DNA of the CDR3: TGTGCTAGTGGTTGGACTAGCGGGGCCCTCTTGTACGGTGAGCAGTTCTTC.

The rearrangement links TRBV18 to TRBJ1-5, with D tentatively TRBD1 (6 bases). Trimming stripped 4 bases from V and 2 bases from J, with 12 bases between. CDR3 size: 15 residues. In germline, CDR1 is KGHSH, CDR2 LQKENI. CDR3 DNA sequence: TGTGCCAGCTCACGTCTACAGGGAGGCAATCAGCCCCAGCATTTT. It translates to CASSRLQGGNQPQHF.

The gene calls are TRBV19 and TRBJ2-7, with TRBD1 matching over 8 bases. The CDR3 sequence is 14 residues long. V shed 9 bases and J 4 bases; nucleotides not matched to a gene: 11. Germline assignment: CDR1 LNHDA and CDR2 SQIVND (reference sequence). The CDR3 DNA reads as TGTGCCAGCAAGGGGGACAGGTCTGAGTACGAGCAGTACTTC. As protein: CASKGDRSEYEQYF.

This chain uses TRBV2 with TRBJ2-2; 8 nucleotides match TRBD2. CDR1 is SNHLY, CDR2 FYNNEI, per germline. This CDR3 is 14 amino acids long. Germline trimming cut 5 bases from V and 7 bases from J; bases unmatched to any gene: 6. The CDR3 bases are TGTGCCAGCAGTACGGGGGGGCGGTACGGGGAGCTGTTTTTT. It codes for CASSTGGRYGELFF. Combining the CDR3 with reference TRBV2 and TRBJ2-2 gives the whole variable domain EPEVTQTPSHQVTQMGQEVILRCVPISNHLYFYWYRQILGQKVEFLVSFYNNEISEKSEIFDDQFSVERPDGSNFTLKIRSTKLEDSAMYFCASSTGGRYGELFFGEGSRLTVL.

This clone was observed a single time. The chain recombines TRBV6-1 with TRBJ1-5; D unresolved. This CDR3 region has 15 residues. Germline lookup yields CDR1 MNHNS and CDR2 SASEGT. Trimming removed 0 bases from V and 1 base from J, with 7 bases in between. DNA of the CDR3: TGTGCCAGCAGTGAAGCCAGGTTAAGCAATCAGCCCCAGCATTTT. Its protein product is CASSEARLSNQPQHF.

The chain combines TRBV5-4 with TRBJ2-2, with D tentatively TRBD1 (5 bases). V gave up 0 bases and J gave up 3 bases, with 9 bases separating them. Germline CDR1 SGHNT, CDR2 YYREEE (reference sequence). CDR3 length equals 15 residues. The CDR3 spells CASSLVQGDTGELFF. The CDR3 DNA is TGTGCCAGCAGCTTGGTGCAGGGCGACACCGGGGAGCTGTTTTTT.

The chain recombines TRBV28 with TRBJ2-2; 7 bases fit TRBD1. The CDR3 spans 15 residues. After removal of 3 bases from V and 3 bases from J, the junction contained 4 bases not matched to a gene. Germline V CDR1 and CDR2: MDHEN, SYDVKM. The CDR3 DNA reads TGTGCCAGCAGTTTCGGACAGGTCCACACCGGGGAGCTGTTTTTT. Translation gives CASSFGQVHTGELFF.

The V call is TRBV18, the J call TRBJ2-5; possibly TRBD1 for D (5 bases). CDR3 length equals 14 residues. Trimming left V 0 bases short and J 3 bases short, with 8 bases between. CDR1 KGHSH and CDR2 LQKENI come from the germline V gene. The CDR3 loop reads CASSPPSREETQYF. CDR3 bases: TGTGCCAGCTCACCACCATCCAGGGAAGAGACCCAGTACTTC.

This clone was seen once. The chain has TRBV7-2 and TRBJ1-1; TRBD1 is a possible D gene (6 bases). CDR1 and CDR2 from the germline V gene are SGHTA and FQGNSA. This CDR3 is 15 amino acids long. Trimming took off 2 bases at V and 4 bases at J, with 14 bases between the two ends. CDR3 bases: TGTGCCAGCAGCTTACAGGGGCCGTATGGCACTGAAGCTTTCTTT. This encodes CASSLQGPYGTEAFF.

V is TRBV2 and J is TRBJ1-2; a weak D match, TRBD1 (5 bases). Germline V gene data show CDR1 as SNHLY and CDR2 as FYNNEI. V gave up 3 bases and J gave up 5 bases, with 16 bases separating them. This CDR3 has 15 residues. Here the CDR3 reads CASSDGGTIGYGYTF. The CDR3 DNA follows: TGTGCCAGCAGTGACGGAGGGACGATAGGGTATGGCTACACCTTC.

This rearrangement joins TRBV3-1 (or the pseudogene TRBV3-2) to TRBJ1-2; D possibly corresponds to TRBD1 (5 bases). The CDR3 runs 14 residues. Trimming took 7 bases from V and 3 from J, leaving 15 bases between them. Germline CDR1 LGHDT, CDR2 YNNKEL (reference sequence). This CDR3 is CASTPSGADYGYTF. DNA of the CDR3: TGTGCCAGCACCCCGTCTGGGGCCGACTATGGCTACACCTTC.

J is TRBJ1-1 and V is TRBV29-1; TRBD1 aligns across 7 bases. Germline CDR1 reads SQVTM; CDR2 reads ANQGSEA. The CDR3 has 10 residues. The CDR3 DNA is TGCAGTTCAGGGGGGACTGAAGCTTTCTTT. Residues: CSSGGTEAFF.

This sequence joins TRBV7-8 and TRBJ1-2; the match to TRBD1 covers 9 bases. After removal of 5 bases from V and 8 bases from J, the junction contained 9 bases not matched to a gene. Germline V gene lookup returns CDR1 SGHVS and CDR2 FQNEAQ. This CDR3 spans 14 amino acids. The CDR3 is CASSHRTGVEGYTF. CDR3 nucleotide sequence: TGTGCCAGCAGCCATCGGACAGGGGTGGAAGGCTACACCTTC.

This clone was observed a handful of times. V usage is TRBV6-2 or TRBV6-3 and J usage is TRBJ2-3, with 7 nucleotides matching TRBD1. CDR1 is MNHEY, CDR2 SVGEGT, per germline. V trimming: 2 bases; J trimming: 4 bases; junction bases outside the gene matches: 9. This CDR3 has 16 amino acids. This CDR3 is CASSYELSRGPDTQYF. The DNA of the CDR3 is TGTGCCAGCAGTTACGAGCTTTCGAGGGGGCCAGATACGCAGTATTTT.

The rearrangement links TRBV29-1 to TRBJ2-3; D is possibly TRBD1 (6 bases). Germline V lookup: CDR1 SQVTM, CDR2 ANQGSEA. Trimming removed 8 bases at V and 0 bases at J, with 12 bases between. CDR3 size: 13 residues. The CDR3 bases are TGCAGCCTCAGACAGGCGAGCACAGATACGCAGTATTTT. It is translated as CSLRQASTDTQYF.

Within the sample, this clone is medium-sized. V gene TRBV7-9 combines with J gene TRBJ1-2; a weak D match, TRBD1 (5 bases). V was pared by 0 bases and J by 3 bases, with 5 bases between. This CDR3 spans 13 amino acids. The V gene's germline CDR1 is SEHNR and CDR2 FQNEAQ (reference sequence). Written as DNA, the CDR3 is TGTGCCAGCAGCTTAGCAGGGGACTATGGCTACACCTTC. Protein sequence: CASSLAGDYGYTF.

CDR3 nucleotides: TGTGCCAGCAGTGCGGTGACCGGGTATAGCAATCAGCCCCAGCATTTT. Its protein product is CASSAVTGYSNQPQHF. The chain is built from TRBV2 and TRBJ1-5; D gene ambiguous. The germline V gene encodes CDR1 SNHLY and CDR2 FYNNEI. The CDR3 spans 16 residues. Trimming removed 4 bases at V and 0 bases at J, with 13 bases between.

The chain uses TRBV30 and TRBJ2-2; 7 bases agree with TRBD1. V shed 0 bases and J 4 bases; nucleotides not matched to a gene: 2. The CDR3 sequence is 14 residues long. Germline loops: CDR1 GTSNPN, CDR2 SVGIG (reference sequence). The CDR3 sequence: CAWSVAGGTGELFF. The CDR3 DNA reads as TGTGCCTGGAGTGTGGCAGGGGGCACCGGGGAGCTGTTTTTT.

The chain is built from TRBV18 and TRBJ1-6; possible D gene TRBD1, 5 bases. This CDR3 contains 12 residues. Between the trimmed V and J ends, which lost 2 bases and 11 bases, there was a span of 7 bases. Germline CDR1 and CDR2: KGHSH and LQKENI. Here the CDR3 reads CASSPGAPPLHF. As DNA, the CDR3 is TGTGCCAGCTCACCAGGGGCTCCACCCCTCCACTTT.

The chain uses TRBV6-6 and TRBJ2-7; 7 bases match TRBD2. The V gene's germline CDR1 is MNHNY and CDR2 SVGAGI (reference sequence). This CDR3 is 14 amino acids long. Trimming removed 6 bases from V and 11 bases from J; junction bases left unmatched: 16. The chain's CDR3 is CASSPRSGTGLEYF. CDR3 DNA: TGTGCCAGCAGCCCGCGGAGCGGGACTGGTCTTGAGTACTTC.

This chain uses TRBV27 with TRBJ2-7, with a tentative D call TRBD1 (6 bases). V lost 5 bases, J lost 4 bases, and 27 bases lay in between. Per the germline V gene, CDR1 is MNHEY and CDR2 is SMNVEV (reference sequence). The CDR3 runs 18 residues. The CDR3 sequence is CASSHQPFYRELTYEQYF. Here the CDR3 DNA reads TGTGCCAGCAGTCACCAGCCCTTCTACAGGGAATTAACTTACGAGCAGTACTTC.

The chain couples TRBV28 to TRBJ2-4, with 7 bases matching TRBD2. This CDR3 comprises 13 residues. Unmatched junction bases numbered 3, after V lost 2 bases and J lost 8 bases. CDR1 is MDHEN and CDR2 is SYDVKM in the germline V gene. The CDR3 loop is CASSLVGRDIQYF. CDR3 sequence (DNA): TGTGCCAGCAGTTTAGTAGGGAGGGACATTCAGTACTTC.

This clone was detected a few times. The CDR3 DNA follows: TGTGCCAGCAGCCTCAACTCAATGGATTCACCCCTCCACTTT. Translation: CASSLNSMDSPLHF. The chain has TRBV7-3 and TRBJ1-6; D not resolved. With 5 bases removed from V and 8 bases from J, the gap between germline ends came to 13 bases. Germline V gene sequence: CDR1 SGHTA, CDR2 FQGTGA. This CDR3 has 14 residues. Looking up the rest from reference TRBV7-3 and TRBJ1-6 gives the full variable domain: GAGVSQTPSNKVTEKGKYVELRCDPISGHTALYWYRQSLGQGPEFLIYFQGTGAADDSGLPNDRFFAVRPEGSVSTLKIQRTERGDSAVYLCASSLNSMDSPLHFGNGTRLTVT.

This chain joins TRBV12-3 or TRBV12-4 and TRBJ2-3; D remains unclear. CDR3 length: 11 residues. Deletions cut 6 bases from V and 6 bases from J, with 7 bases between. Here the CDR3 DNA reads TGTGCCAGCAGCACCGCGGATACGCAGTATTTT. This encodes CASSTADTQYF.